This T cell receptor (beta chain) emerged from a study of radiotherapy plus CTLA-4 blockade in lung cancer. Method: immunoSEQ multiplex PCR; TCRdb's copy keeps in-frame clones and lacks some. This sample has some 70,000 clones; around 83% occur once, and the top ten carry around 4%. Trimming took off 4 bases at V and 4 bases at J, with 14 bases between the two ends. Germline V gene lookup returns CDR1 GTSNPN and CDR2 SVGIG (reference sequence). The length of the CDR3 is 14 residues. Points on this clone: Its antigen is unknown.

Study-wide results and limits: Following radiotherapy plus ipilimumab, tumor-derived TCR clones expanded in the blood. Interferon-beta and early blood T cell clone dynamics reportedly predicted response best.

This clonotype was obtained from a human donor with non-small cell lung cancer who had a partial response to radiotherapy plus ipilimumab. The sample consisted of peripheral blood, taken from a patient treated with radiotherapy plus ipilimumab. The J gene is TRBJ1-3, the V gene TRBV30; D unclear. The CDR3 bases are TGTGCCTGGAACCGATTCGTTCAGGGAAACACCATATATTTT. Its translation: CAWNRFVQGNTIYF.